This T cell receptor beta chain came from a study of blood T cell repertoires in COVID-19. Looking at the study overall: The samples span acute and convalescent COVID-19 from the United States, Italy and Spain. Sources were T cells, B-cell-depleted T cells, or PBMCs; the material itself was cDNA or gDNA.

In the source study's methods: Reference gene primer amplification gave estimated nucleated cell counts. Assay used: immunoSEQ multiplex PCR; TCRdb lists only in-frame clones, some missing. V and J calls and clone size are those listed in that table; D and trimming were worked out from the DNA. The data show approximately 40,000 clones, approximately 88% seen once. CDR3 length: 15 amino acids. Germline CDR1 SGHAT, CDR2 FQNNGV. The V gene lost 5 bases and the J gene lost 9 bases, with 20 bases spanning the gap. Sequencing was performed on peripheral blood. The clonotype comes from a woman in her sixties or seventies with acute or convalescent COVID-19. The rearrangement joins TRBV11-2 to TRBJ2-1, with D perhaps TRBD2 (6 bases). The chain's CDR3 is CASSDTGLYNGEQFF. CDR3 coding DNA: TGTGCCAGCAGCGATACGGGACTTTACAATGGTGAGCAGTTCTTC.